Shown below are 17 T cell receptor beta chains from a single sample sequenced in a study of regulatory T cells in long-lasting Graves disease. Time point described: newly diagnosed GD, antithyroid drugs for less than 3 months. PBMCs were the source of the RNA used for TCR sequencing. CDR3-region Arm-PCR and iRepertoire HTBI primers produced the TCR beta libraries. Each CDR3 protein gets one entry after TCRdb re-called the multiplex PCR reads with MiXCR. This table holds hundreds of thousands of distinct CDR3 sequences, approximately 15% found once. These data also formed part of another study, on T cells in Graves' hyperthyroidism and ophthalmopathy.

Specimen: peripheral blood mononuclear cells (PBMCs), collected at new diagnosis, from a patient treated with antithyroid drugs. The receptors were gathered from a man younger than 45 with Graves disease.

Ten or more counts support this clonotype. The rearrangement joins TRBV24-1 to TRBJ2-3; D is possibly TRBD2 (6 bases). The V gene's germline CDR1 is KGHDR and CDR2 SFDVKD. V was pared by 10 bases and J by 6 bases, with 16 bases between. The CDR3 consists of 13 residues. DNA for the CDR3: TGTGCCACGCGGGGCGCGGGATTGGATACGCAGTATTTT. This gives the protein CATRGAGLDTQYF.

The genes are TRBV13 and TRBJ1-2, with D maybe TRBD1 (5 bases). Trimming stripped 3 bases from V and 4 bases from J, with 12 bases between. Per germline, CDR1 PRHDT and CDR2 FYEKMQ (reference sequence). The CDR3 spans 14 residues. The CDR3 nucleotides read TGTGCCAGCAGCTTGAGAGGGGAAATCTATGGCTACACCTTC. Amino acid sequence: CASSLRGEIYGYTF.

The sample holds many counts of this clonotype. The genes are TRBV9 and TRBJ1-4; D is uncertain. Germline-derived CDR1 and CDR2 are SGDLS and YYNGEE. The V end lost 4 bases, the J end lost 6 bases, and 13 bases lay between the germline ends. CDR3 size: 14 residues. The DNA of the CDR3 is TGTGCCAGCAGCTCCCCCCAGGCGCATGAAAAACTGTTTTTT. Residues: CASSSPQAHEKLFF.

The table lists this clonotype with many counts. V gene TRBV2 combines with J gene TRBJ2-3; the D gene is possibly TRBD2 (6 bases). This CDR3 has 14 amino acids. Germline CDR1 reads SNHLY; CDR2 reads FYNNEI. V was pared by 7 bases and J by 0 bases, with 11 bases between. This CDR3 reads CASTRGLSTDTQYF. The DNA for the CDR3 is TGTGCCAGCACTCGAGGACTAAGCACAGATACGCAGTATTTT. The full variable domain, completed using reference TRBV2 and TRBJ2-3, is EPEVTQTPSHQVTQMGQEVILRCVPISNHLYFYWYRQILGQKVEFLVSFYNNEISEKSEIFDDQFSVERPDGSNFTLKIRSTKLEDSAMYFCASTRGLSTDTQYFGPGTRLTVL.

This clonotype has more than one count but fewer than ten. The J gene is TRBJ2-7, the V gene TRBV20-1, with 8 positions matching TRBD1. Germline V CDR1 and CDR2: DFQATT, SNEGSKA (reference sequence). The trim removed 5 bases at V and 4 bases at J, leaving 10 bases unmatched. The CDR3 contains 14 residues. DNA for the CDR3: TGCAGTGCTGACCAGGGGGCGAGAGGTTACGAGCAGTACTTC. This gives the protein CSADQGARGYEQYF.

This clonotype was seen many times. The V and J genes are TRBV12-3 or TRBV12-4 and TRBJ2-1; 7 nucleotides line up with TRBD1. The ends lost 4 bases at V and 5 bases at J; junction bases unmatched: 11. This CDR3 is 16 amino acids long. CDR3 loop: CASSSFPWTGNNEQFF. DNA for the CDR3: TGTGCCAGCAGTTCATTCCCTTGGACAGGCAACAATGAGCAGTTCTTC.

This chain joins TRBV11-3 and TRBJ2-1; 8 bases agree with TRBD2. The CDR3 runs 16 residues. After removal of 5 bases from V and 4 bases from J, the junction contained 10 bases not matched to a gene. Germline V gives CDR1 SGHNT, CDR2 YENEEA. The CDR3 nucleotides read TGTGCCAGCAGCACTAGCCGGGGGGGACTTTACAATGAGCAGTTCTTC. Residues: CASSTSRGGLYNEQFF.

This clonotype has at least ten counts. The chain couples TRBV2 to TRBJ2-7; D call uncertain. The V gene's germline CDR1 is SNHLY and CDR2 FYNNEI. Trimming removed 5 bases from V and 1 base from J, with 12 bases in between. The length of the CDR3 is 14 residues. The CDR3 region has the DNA TGTGCCAGCAGTCAAGACATGGGATCCTACGAGCAGTACTTC. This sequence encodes CASSQDMGSYEQYF.

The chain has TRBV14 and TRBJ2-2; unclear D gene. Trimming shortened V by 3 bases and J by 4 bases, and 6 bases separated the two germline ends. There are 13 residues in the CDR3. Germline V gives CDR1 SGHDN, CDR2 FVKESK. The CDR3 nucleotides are TGTGCCAGCAGCCAGTCGGCCACCGGGGAGCTGTTTTTT. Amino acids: CASSQSATGELFF.

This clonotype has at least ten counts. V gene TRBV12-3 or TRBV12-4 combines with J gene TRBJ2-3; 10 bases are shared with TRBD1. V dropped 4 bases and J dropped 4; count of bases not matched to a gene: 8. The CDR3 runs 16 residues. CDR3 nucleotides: TGTGCCAGCAGTTCTCCGGGACAGGGGTTTTCAGATACGCAGTATTTT. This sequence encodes CASSSPGQGFSDTQYF.

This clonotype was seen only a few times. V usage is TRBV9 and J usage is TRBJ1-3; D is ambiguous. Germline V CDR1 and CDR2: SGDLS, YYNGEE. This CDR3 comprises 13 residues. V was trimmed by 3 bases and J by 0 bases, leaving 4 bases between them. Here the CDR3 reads CASSESSGNTIYF. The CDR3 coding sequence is TGTGCCAGCAGCGAAAGCTCTGGAAACACCATATATTTT.

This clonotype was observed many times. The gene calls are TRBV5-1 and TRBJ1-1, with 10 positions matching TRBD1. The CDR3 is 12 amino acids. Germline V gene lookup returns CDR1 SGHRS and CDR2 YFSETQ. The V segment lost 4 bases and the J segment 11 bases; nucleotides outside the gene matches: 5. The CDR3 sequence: CASSRDRGDAFF. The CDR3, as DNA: TGCGCCAGCAGCCGGGACAGGGGAGACGCTTTCTTT.

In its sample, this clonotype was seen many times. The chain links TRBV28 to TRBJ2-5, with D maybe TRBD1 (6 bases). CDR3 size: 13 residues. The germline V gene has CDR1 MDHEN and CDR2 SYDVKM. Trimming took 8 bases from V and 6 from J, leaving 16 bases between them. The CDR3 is CASSRGGMQTQYF. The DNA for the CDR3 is TGTGCCAGCTCCCGTGGGGGCATGCAGACCCAGTACTTC. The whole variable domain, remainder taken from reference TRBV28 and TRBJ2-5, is DVKVTQSSRYLVKRTGEKVFLECVQDMDHENMFWYRQDPGLGLRLIYFSYDVKMKEKGDIPEGYSVSREKKERFSLILESASTNQTSMYLCASSRGGMQTQYFGPGTRLLVL.

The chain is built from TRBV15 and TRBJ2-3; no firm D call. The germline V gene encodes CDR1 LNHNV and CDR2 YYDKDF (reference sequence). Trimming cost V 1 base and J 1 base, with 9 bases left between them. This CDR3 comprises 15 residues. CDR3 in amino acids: CATSRGLVGTDTQYF. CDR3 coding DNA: TGTGCCACCAGCAGAGGTCTAGTTGGCACAGATACGCAGTATTTT.

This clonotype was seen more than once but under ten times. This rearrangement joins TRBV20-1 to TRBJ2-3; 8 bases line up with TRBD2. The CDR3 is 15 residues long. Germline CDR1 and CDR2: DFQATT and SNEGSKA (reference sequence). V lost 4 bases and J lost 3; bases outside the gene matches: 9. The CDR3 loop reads CSANPSGSWTDTQYF. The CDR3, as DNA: TGCAGTGCTAACCCCAGCGGGAGCTGGACAGATACGCAGTATTTT.

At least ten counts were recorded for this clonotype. The CDR3 is CASGLAGAVDEQFF. The CDR3 coding sequence is TGCGCCAGCGGACTAGCGGGAGCTGTGGATGAGCAGTTCTTC. This sequence joins TRBV5-1 and TRBJ2-1; TRBD2 aligns across 13 bases. This CDR3 comprises 14 residues. Germline CDR1 and CDR2: SGHRS and YFSETQ. V was pared by 7 bases and J by 8 bases, with 6 bases of the junction left unmatched.

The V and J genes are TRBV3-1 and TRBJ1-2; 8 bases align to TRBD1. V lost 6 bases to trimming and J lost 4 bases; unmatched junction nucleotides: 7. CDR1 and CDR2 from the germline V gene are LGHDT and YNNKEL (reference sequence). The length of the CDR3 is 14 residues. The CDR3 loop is CASREGQGAYGYTF. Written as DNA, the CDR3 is TGTGCCAGCAGAGAGGGGCAGGGGGCCTATGGCTACACCTTC.